Listed below are T cell receptor beta chains from one sample, sequenced in a study of T cells in tumors after PD-1 blockade. The assay was immunoSEQ multiplex PCR, and TCRdb's table has in-frame clones only and misses some. The sample yields thousands of clones, approximately 60% seen once. The sequencing here drew on tumor tissue, taken after anti-PD-1 treatment. Source of these receptors: a human donor with basal cell carcinoma. Both conserved end residues are part of each CDR3. A D gene is named only where the DNA matches it firmly. Clone size, where shown, is once, few, many, or a class for clones that have expanded.

TRBJ2-7,TRBD2,TRBV9,.,TGTGCCAGCAGCGTAGCGACTAGCGGGTCCTACGAGCAGTACTTC,CASSVATSGSYEQYF
TRBJ2-7,.,TRBV5-6,.,TGTGCCAGCAACCGGGGGACGGAGGGGTTCCACGAGCAGTACTTC,CASNRGTEGFHEQYF
TRBJ2-5,TRBD2,TRBV5-1,.,TGCGCCAGCAGCTCGGGGGGTCAAGAGACCCAGTACTTC,CASSSGGQETQYF
TRBJ1-4,TRBD1,TRBV27,.,TGTGCCAGCGGATCACAGGGGGCGCCGGGAGAAAAACTGTTTTTT,CASGSQGAPGEKLFF
TRBJ2-7,.,TRBV7-9,.,TGTGCCAGCAGCTCGGGGGTCTCCTACGAGCAGTACTTC,CASSSGVSYEQYF
TRBJ1-1,.,TRBV6-5,.,TGTGCCAGCAGTTACGGGGTGAAATCGAACACTGAAGCTTTCTTT,CASSYGVKSNTEAFF
TRBJ2-5,TRBD1,TRBV5-4,.,TGTGCCAGCAGCTTGGACCGGGACAGACAAGAGACCCAGTACTTC,CASSLDRDRQETQYF
TRBJ2-3,TRBD2,TRBV6-6,.,TGTGCCAGCAGTGCCTTAGCGGGGGGCACAGATACGCAGTATTTT,CASSALAGGTDTQYF
TRBJ2-7,TRBD1,TRBV15,.,TGTGCCACCAGCAGAGATCGACAGGGGGCCGGCGAGCAGTACTTC,CATSRDRQGAGEQYF
TRBJ2-2,.,TRBV6-4,.,TGTGCCAGCAGTGACAGGGACACCGGGGAGCTGTTTTTT,CASSDRDTGELFF
TRBJ1-3,TRBD1,TRBV5-6,.,TGTGCCAGCAGCCCTCATGCAGGGGGCAGGTTTGGAAACACCATATATTTT,CASSPHAGGRFGNTIYF
TRBJ2-1,TRBD2,TRBV7-8,medium-sized,TGTGCCAGCAGCTTAGACGGACTAGCGGGGGCCAGCTCCTACAATGAGCAGTTCTTC,CASSLDGLAGASSYNEQFF
TRBJ2-5,.,TRBV29-1,.,TGCAGCATAGGGGAAGAGACCCAGTACTTC,CSIGEETQYF
TRBJ2-1,TRBD2,TRBV7-6,.,TGTGCCAGCAGCTCGGGCGGGACTAGATTGAATGAGCAGTTCTTC,CASSSGGTRLNEQFF
TRBJ2-5,.,TRBV20-1,.,TGCAGTGCCCCAGGGGAGACCCAGTACTTC,CSAPGETQYF
TRBJ2-2,.,TRBV19,.,TGTGCCAGTAGTTCGGTCCTAGGTGGGGGACGGGTTACCGGGGAGCTGTTTTTT,CASSSVLGGGRVTGELFF
TRBJ1-3,.,TRBV20-1,.,TGCAGTGCTAGAGATCCCAACACCATATATTTT,CSARDPNTIYF
TRBJ1-3,.,TRBV5-1,few,TGCGCCAGCAGCCGAGCGAGCGGGGGCCCTGGAAACACCATATATTTT,CASSRASGGPGNTIYF
TRBJ1-1,TRBD1,TRBV29-1,.,TGCAGCGTTTGCGGACAGGGGGTCCCCACTGAAGCTTTCTTT,CSVCGQGVPTEAFF
TRBJ2-6,.,TRBV2,few,TGTGCCACTAGGGATGGGGCCAACGTCCTGACTTTC,CATRDGANVLTF
TRBJ1-5,.,TRBV12-3/TRBV12-4,.,TGTGCCAGCAGTCTGGGTGATCAGCCCCAGCATTTT,CASSLGDQPQHF
TRBJ1-2,.,TRBV7-8,few,TGTGCCAGCAGCTTAGTTCGGGGGGCAGGTTATGGCTACACCTTC,CASSLVRGAGYGYTF
TRBJ2-2,.,TRBV7-6,.,TGTGCCAGCAGCTCCGCGACCCACACCGGGGAGCTGTTTTTT,CASSSATHTGELFF
TRBJ1-3,.,TRBV30,.,TGTGCCTGGAAGAGGTCTGGAAACACCATATATTTT,CAWKRSGNTIYF
TRBJ1-2,.,TRBV28,.,TGTGCCAGCAGTTTTTCCCAGGACAGCGGCGTTCAGGGCTACACCTTC,CASSFSQDSGVQGYTF
TRBJ1-6,TRBD1,TRBV3-1/TRBV3-2,.,TGTGCCAGCCGCTTCGACAGGGGGTATAATTCACCCCTCCACTTT,CASRFDRGYNSPLHF
TRBJ2-1,.,TRBV5-1,.,TGCGCCAGCAGCTTCGGCAATGAGCAGTTCTTC,CASSFGNEQFF
TRBJ2-1,.,TRBV30,few,TGTGCCTGGAGTCTGGGACCCAATGAGCAGTTCTTC,CAWSLGPNEQFF
TRBJ1-3,.,TRBV3-1/TRBV3-2,.,TGTGCCAGCAGCCAAGAGGGCGGCAGCTCTGGAAACACCATATATTTT,CASSQEGGSSGNTIYF
TRBJ2-2,.,TRBV19,few,TGTGCCAGTAGAAACAGGAACACCGGGGAGCTGTTTTTT,CASRNRNTGELFF
TRBJ1-4,.,TRBV27,medium-sized,TGTGCCAGCAGTTTGCGGTGGGAGGAAAAACTGTTTTTT,CASSLRWEEKLFF
TRBJ1-2,TRBD1,TRBV4-1,few,TGCGCCAGCAGCCCCGGACAGGGGGCCGACTATGGCTACACCTTC,CASSPGQGADYGYTF
TRBJ2-3,TRBD2,TRBV4-1,.,TGCGCCAGCAGCCAAGTTAGCGGGGTAGATACGCAGTATTTT,CASSQVSGVDTQYF
TRBJ2-5,.,TRBV19,.,TGTGCCAGTAGTATATACCCCCAAGAGACCCAGTACTTC,CASSIYPQETQYF
TRBJ2-7,.,TRBV10-3,.,TGTGCCATCAACGACAGGTTGGGGGAGCAGTACTTC,CAINDRLGEQYF
TRBJ1-1,.,TRBV5-5,.,TGTGCCAGCAGCTTGTTCAGGGATACCCCTGAAGCTTTCTTT,CASSLFRDTPEAFF
TRBJ2-3,.,TRBV3-1/TRBV3-2,few,TGTGCCAGCAGAGCTAGCACAGATACGCAGTATTTT,CASRASTDTQYF
TRBJ2-1,.,TRBV5-1,few,TGCGCCAGCACAGACTCCTACAATGAGCAGTTCTTC,CASTDSYNEQFF
TRBJ2-3,TRBD2,TRBV6-2/TRBV6-3,.,TGTGCCAGCAGTTATACTAGCGGGGGGGTGACAGATACGCAGTATTTT,CASSYTSGGVTDTQYF
TRBJ2-2,TRBD2,TRBV2,.,TGTGCCAGCAGTCTAGCGGGGGAGACCGGGGAGCTGTTTTTT,CASSLAGETGELFF
TRBJ2-3,TRBD2,TRBV18,.,TGTGCCAGCTCACCAGGACTAGCGGGGGACACAGATACGCAGTATTTT,CASSPGLAGDTDTQYF
TRBJ2-6,.,TRBV18,.,TGTGCCAGCTCACCAACATTAGACAGCTCTGGGGCCAACGTCCTGACTTTC,CASSPTLDSSGANVLTF
TRBJ2-7,.,TRBV5-5,.,TGTGCCAGCAGCTCGGGGGGCCAGAGGAACGAGCAGTACTTC,CASSSGGQRNEQYF
TRBJ2-2,.,TRBV30,.,TGTGCCTGGAGTGAAGGGAGCACCGGGGAGCTGTTTTTT,CAWSEGSTGELFF
TRBJ1-2,.,TRBV12-3/TRBV12-4,few,TGTGCCAGCAGTTTTGAGGGGGGCTATGGCTACACCTTC,CASSFEGGYGYTF